This T cell receptor (beta chain) stems from a study of OX40 agonist ivuxolimab in advanced cancers. The germline gives CDR1 SEHNR, CDR2 FQNEAQ (reference sequence). V lost 7 bases and J 8 bases, leaving 11 bases between the germline ends. This CDR3 has 12 residues. Profiled with immunoSEQ multiplex PCR; TCRdb holds only in-frame clones, not every one. The sample includes around 79,000 clones, 86% seen only once; the top ten take 0.68%. The TCR comes from an adult with an advanced solid tumor such as melanoma, head and neck, liver or kidney cancer. The input for sequencing was CD4+ or CD8+ T cells sorted from blood, taken in a trial of the OX40 agonist ivuxolimab. This chain uses TRBV7-9 with TRBJ1-4; D may be TRBD1 (6 bases). For the CDR3, the DNA is TGTGCCAGCAAGGGGGAAGGGGAAAAACTGTTTTTT. This encodes CASKGEGEKLFF.